This is a list of T cell receptor beta chains from one sample in a study of blood T cell repertoires in COVID-19. Profiled with immunoSEQ multiplex PCR; TCRdb holds only in-frame clones, not every one. The sample shows fewer than 350,000 clones, 87% of them seen only once. Sequencing used PBMCs or T cells enriched from blood (not recorded which). These receptors were taken from a woman aged 40 to 50 who had recovered from COVID-19. CDR3s include the opening cysteine and the closing phenylalanine or tryptophan. The D gene is left open where the match is weak. Size values are once, few and many counts, or a class for expanded clones, and some rows have none.

CDR3 protein: CATSSYRDMNTEAFF
CDR3 DNA: TGTGCCACCAGCAGCTACAGGGACATGAACACTGAAGCTTTCTTT
J gene: TRBJ1-1
V gene: TRBV15
D gene: -
clone size: -

CDR3 protein: CASSLRTEETQYF
CDR3 DNA: TGTGCCAGCAGCTTAAGAACAGAAGAGACCCAGTACTTC
J gene: TRBJ2-5
V gene: TRBV7-3
D gene: -
clone size: -

CDR3 protein: CASSLGGGRTEAFF
CDR3 DNA: TGTGCCAGCAGTTTGGGGGGGGGTCGAACTGAAGCTTTCTTT
J gene: TRBJ1-1
V gene: TRBV28
D gene: -
clone size: once

CDR3 protein: CASRPPGTPQETQYF
CDR3 DNA: TGTGCCAGCAGGCCTCCCGGGACACCACAAGAGACCCAGTACTTC
J gene: TRBJ2-5
V gene: TRBV11-2
D gene: -
clone size: -

CDR3 protein: CASSYGGSSREQFF
CDR3 DNA: TGTGCCAGCAGCTACGGGGGTAGCTCGCGTGAGCAGTTCTTC
J gene: TRBJ2-1
V gene: TRBV7-3
D gene: -
clone size: -

CDR3 protein: CASSSDRDTEAFF
CDR3 DNA: TGTGCCAGCAGTTCAGACCGGGACACTGAAGCTTTCTTT
J gene: TRBJ1-1
V gene: TRBV12-3/TRBV12-4
D gene: -
clone size: -

CDR3 protein: CASSAGQGVMEQYF
CDR3 DNA: TGTGCCAGTAGTGCGGGACAGGGGGTGATGGAGCAGTACTTC
J gene: TRBJ2-7
V gene: TRBV19
D gene: TRBD1
clone size: -

CDR3 protein: CASSSSSGNTIYF
CDR3 DNA: TGTGCCAGCAGCTCTAGCTCTGGAAACACCATATATTTT
J gene: TRBJ1-3
V gene: TRBV7-2
D gene: -
clone size: -

CDR3 protein: CASSMVGRVGTGELFF
CDR3 DNA: TGTGCCAGTAGTATGGTCGGCAGGGTGGGCACCGGGGAGCTGTTTTTT
J gene: TRBJ2-2
V gene: TRBV19
D gene: -
clone size: once

CDR3 protein: CASSPVGRGGSIGYTF
CDR3 DNA: TGTGCCAGCTCACCAGTAGGAAGAGGGGGAAGTATAGGCTACACCTTC
J gene: TRBJ1-2
V gene: TRBV18
D gene: -
clone size: -

CDR3 protein: CASSTRDRGTSGANVLTF
CDR3 DNA: TGCGCCAGCAGCACAAGGGACAGAGGGACTTCTGGGGCCAACGTCCTGACTTTC
J gene: TRBJ2-6
V gene: TRBV5-1
D gene: -
clone size: -

CDR3 protein: CASSSDRGREQYF
CDR3 DNA: TGTGCCAGCAGCTCAGACAGGGGAAGGGAGCAGTACTTC
J gene: TRBJ2-7
V gene: TRBV7-8
D gene: TRBD1
clone size: -

CDR3 protein: CASRRDRGMTEAFF
CDR3 DNA: TGTGCCAGCAGGCGGGACAGGGGCATGACTGAAGCTTTCTTT
J gene: TRBJ1-1
V gene: TRBV27
D gene: TRBD1
clone size: -

CDR3 protein: CASSPRTGNNSPLHF
CDR3 DNA: TGTGCCAGCAGCCCACGGACAGGGAATAATTCACCCCTCCACTTT
J gene: TRBJ1-6
V gene: TRBV7-9
D gene: TRBD1
clone size: -

CDR3 protein: CASSVAPPGQGAGNTIYF
CDR3 DNA: TGTGCCAGCAGCGTAGCCCCACCGGGACAGGGTGCTGGAAACACCATATATTTT
J gene: TRBJ1-3
V gene: TRBV9
D gene: TRBD1
clone size: -

CDR3 protein: CASSKNRVEKELRSSYNSPLHF
CDR3 DNA: TGTGCCAGCAGCAAAAACAGGGTGGAGAAAGAACTCCGGAGCTCCTATAATTCACCCCTCCACTTT
J gene: TRBJ1-6
V gene: TRBV21-1
D gene: -
clone size: -

CDR3 protein: CASSVATRDWTNEQFF
CDR3 DNA: TGTGCCAGCAGCGTAGCTACGCGGGACTGGACGAATGAGCAGTTCTTC
J gene: TRBJ2-1
V gene: TRBV9
D gene: -
clone size: -

CDR3 protein: CSVGTSNMDF
CDR3 DNA: TGCAGCGTCGGGACTAGCAATATGGATTTT
J gene: TRBJ2-3
V gene: TRBV29-1
D gene: TRBD2
clone size: -

CDR3 protein: CASSSGTGVFEQYF
CDR3 DNA: TGTGCCAGCAGCTCCGGGACAGGGGTATTCGAGCAGTACTTC
J gene: TRBJ2-7
V gene: TRBV6-5
D gene: TRBD1
clone size: -

CDR3 protein: CASSFMRIDGNTGELFF
CDR3 DNA: TGTGCCAGCAGCTTCATGAGAATAGATGGGAACACCGGGGAGCTGTTTTTT
J gene: TRBJ2-2
V gene: TRBV5-5
D gene: -
clone size: once

CDR3 protein: CASSLLGTRETQYF
CDR3 DNA: TGTGCCAGCAGCTTATTAGGGACTAGGGAGACCCAGTACTTC
J gene: TRBJ2-5
V gene: TRBV7-6
D gene: TRBD2
clone size: once

CDR3 protein: CSARVRGGYTF
CDR3 DNA: TGCAGTGCTAGAGTTCGAGGAGGCTACACCTTC
J gene: TRBJ1-2
V gene: TRBV20-1
D gene: -
clone size: -

CDR3 protein: CASSIGGGGSNQPQHF
CDR3 DNA: TGTGCCAGTAGTATAGGGGGAGGGGGTAGCAATCAGCCCCAGCATTTT
J gene: TRBJ1-5
V gene: TRBV19
D gene: -
clone size: -

CDR3 protein: CASSDGRDNEQFF
CDR3 DNA: TGTGCCAGCAGCGATGGGAGGGACAATGAGCAGTTCTTC
J gene: TRBJ2-1
V gene: TRBV7-3
D gene: TRBD2
clone size: -

CDR3 protein: CASSPLGQGGSYEQYF
CDR3 DNA: TGTGCCAGCTCACCACTGGGACAGGGGGGATCCTACGAGCAGTACTTC
J gene: TRBJ2-7
V gene: TRBV18
D gene: TRBD1
clone size: -

CDR3 protein: CASSARGGVGELFF
CDR3 DNA: TGTGCCAGCAGTGCAAGGGGAGGAGTCGGGGAGCTGTTTTTT
J gene: TRBJ2-2
V gene: TRBV2
D gene: -
clone size: -

CDR3 protein: CASSVEAGQETQYF
CDR3 DNA: TGTGCCAGCAGCGTAGAGGCGGGCCAAGAGACCCAGTACTTC
J gene: TRBJ2-5
V gene: TRBV9
D gene: -
clone size: -

CDR3 protein: CAISESTTQETQYF
CDR3 DNA: TGTGCCATCAGTGAGTCTACAACCCAAGAGACCCAGTACTTC
J gene: TRBJ2-5
V gene: TRBV10-3
D gene: -
clone size: -